This T cell receptor (beta chain) is from a study of cytomegalovirus exposure and HLA in healthy donors. 60 Vbeta and 13 Jbeta primers were used in PCR. The table came from immunoSEQ multiplex PCR; TCRdb's copy has only in-frame clones and leaves some out. The table shows 160,000 or so clones, with 79% occurring only once. J was trimmed by 7 bases and V by 4 bases; bases with no gene match: 11. The germline CDR1 and CDR2 sequences are SGHKS and YYEKEE (reference sequence). This CDR3 spans 16 amino acids. The chain recombines TRBV5-5 with TRBJ2-7; 13 bases map to TRBD2. Sequenced input: PBMCs. The origin of this receptor is a man in his forties in good health and CMV-seronegative. In DNA form, the CDR3 reads TGTGCCAGCAGCCCTCGACTAGCGGGAGGCCGTGAGGAGCAGTACTTC. The encoded protein is CASSPRLAGGREEQYF.